The 12 T cell receptor beta chains below were found in one sample sequenced in a study of early T cells in non-severe SARS-CoV-2 infection. TCRdb re-analysed the 5' RACE reads in MiXCR, keeping a single row per CDR3 protein. The table shows 60,000 or so distinct CDR3 sequences, with 9.5% to 15% occurring only once. The sequencing input was whole blood. The receptors stem from an adult who was a healthcare worker with PCR-confirmed SARS-CoV-2 infection or an uninfected control (not recorded which).

The table lists this clonotype with a few counts. CDR3 DNA: TGTGCCAGCTCACCACAGGGAGCAGAGACCCAGTACTTC. This gives the protein CASSPQGAETQYF. This chain links TRBV18 with TRBJ2-5; TRBD2 might be the D (5 bases). Trimming removed 1 base at V and 4 bases at J, with 7 bases between. Germline values: CDR1 KGHSH, CDR2 LQKENI. This CDR3 is 13 amino acids long.

The rearrangement joins TRBV7-2 to TRBJ2-2, with 12 bases aligning to TRBD2. After removal of 4 bases from V and 3 bases from J, the junction contained 6 bases not matched to a gene. This CDR3 region has 17 residues. Germline CDR1 and CDR2: SGHTA and FQGNSA. CDR3 in DNA: TGTGCCAGCAGCTCCAGGACTAGCGGGATATACACCGGGGAGCTGTTTTTT. Translating gives CASSSRTSGIYTGELFF.

The chain joins TRBV3-1 to TRBJ2-1, with 13 bases matching TRBD2. CDR3 length equals 16 residues. Germline CDR1 and CDR2: LGHDT and YNNKEL (reference sequence). J lost 5 bases, V lost 4 bases, and 5 bases had no gene match. The CDR3 region is CASSPGLAGIHNEQFF. DNA for the CDR3: TGTGCCAGCAGCCCGGGACTAGCGGGGATCCACAATGAGCAGTTCTTC.

This clonotype was observed many times. The chain carries TRBV29-1 and TRBJ2-3, with TRBD1 as a possible D gene (6 bases). The CDR3 is 12 residues long. V was pared by 5 bases and J by 8 bases, with 14 bases between. Germline assignment: CDR1 SQVTM and CDR2 ANQGSEA. The CDR3 DNA reads TGCAGCGTTTCCTACAGGGACGGTACGCAGTATTTT. This sequence encodes CSVSYRDGTQYF.

This rearrangement joins TRBV11-2 to TRBJ1-1, with TRBD1 identical over 8 bases. Trimming removed 3 bases from V and 10 bases from J; junction bases left unmatched: 1. The CDR3 has 11 residues. Germline values: CDR1 SGHAT, CDR2 FQNNGV. CDR3 sequence reads: CASSLDRAAFF. The CDR3 coding sequence is TGTGCCAGCAGCTTGGACAGGGCAGCTTTCTTT.

This clonotype has just a few counts. The rearrangement uses TRBV7-9 and TRBJ2-3; 7 nucleotides line up with TRBD1. CDR1 and CDR2 (germline): SEHNR, FQNEAQ (reference sequence). Unmatched junction bases numbered 9, after V lost 5 bases and J lost 4 bases. The CDR3 consists of 15 residues. This CDR3 is CASSPRQGPSDTQYF. The CDR3 DNA sequence: TGTGCCAGCAGCCCTCGACAGGGACCGTCAGATACGCAGTATTTT. Based on the CDR3 plus reference TRBV7-9 and TRBJ2-3, the full variable domain is DTGVSQNPRHKITKRGQNVTFRCDPISEHNRLYWYRQTLGQGPEFLTYFQNEAQLEKSRLLSDRFSAERPKGSFSTLEIQRTEQGDSAMYLCASSPRQGPSDTQYFGPGTRLTVL.

This chain joins TRBV5-1 and TRBJ1-1; the D is unclear. CDR3 length: 13 residues. The V end lost 1 base, the J end lost 6 bases, and 10 bases lay between the germline ends. Germline CDR1 reads SGHRS; CDR2 reads YFSETQ. CDR3 loop: CASSLQQSAEAFF. The CDR3, as DNA: TGCGCCAGCAGCTTGCAACAATCCGCTGAAGCTTTCTTT.

In its sample, this clonotype was seen many times. The chain uses TRBV7-2 and TRBJ2-7; TRBD1 matches 9 bases. CDR3 size: 16 residues. V lost 3 bases, J lost 4 bases, and 10 bases stayed unmatched. CDR1 and CDR2 from the germline V gene are SGHTA and FQGNSA. CDR3 amino acids: CASSLTKGQGFYEQYF. As DNA, the CDR3 is TGTGCCAGCAGCTTGACTAAGGGACAGGGATTTTACGAGCAGTACTTC. Filled out from reference TRBV7-2 and TRBJ2-7, the complete variable domain reads GAGVSQSPSNKVTEKGKDVELRCDPISGHTALYWYRQSLGQGLEFLIYFQGNSAPDKSGLPSDRFSAERTGGSVSTLTIQRTQQEDSAVYLCASSLTKGQGFYEQYFGPGTRLTVT.

This clonotype was seen many times. The chain carries TRBV7-3 and TRBJ2-5; 12 positions agree with TRBD2. V was pared by 5 bases and J by 0 bases, with 4 bases of the junction left unmatched. CDR1 and CDR2 (germline): SGHTA, FQGTGA. The CDR3 consists of 16 residues. The CDR3 nucleotides are TGTGCCAGCAGCCCAGGACTAGCGGGAAACCAAGAGACCCAGTACTTC. Amino acid sequence: CASSPGLAGNQETQYF.

This clonotype was seen at least ten times. V and J are TRBV20-1 and TRBJ2-5, with TRBD2 identical over 10 bases. This CDR3 has 16 amino acids. V lost 2 bases, J lost 1 base, and 7 bases stayed unmatched. Germline CDR1 and CDR2: DFQATT and SNEGSKA (reference sequence). DNA of the CDR3: TGCAGTGCTAGACTAGCGGGGGCAAAAATCCAAGAGACCCAGTACTTC. It encodes CSARLAGAKIQETQYF.

The gene calls are TRBV7-6 and TRBJ2-7; 8 bases are a match to TRBD1. The CDR3 spans 15 residues. Trimming took 5 bases from V and 3 from J; bases not matched to a gene: 9. Germline CDR1 SGHVS, CDR2 FNYEAQ. The CDR3 loop reads CASSTGTGQLYEQYF. CDR3 DNA sequence: TGTGCCAGCAGCACCGGGACAGGCCAACTCTACGAGCAGTACTTC.

The chain joins TRBV5-6 to TRBJ1-3, with TRBD1 as a possible D gene (5 bases). With 4 bases removed from V and 1 base from J, the gap between germline ends came to 12 bases. Looked up from germline, CDR1 is SGHDT and CDR2 is YYEEEE. The CDR3 sequence is 15 residues long. CDR3 protein: CASSPGFLSGNTIYF. CDR3 DNA sequence: TGTGCCAGCAGCCCAGGGTTTCTTTCTGGAAACACCATATATTTT.